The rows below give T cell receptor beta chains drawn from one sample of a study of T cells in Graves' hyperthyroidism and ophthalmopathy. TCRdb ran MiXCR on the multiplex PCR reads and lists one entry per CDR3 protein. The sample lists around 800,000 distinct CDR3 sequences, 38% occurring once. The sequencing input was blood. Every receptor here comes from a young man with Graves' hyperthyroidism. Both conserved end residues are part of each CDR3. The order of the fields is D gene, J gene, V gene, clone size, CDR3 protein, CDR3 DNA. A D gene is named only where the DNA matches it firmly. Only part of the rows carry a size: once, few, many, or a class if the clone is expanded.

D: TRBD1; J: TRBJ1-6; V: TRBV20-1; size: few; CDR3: CSARAGDRGRVRSPLHF; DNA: TGCAGTGCTAGAGCCGGTGACAGGGGGCGAGTTCGTTCACCCCTCCACTTT
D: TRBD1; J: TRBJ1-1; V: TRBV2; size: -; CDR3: CASSRGGQGNTEAFF; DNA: TGTGCCAGCAGCCGGGGGGGACAGGGTAACACTGAAGCTTTCTTT
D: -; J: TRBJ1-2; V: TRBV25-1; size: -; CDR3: CASSEGIKRPESYGYTF; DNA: TGTGCCAGCAGTGAAGGTATTAAGAGGCCCGAGAGTTATGGCTACACCTTC
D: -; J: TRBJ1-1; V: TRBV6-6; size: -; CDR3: CAGTSGVNTEAFF; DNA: TGTGCCGGGACTTCGGGGGTTAACACTGAAGCTTTCTTT
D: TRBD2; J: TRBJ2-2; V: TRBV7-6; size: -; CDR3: CASSLDPSGDYTGELFF; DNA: TGTGCCAGCAGCTTAGACCCTAGCGGGGATTACACCGGGGAGCTGTTTTTT
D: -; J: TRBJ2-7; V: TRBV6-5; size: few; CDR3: CASSSRAHEQYF; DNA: TGTGCCAGCAGTTCAAGGGCTCACGAGCAGTACTTC
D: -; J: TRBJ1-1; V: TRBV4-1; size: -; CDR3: CASSQDGPGGVAREAFF; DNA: TGCGCCAGCAGCCAAGACGGCCCTGGAGGTGTCGCGCGTGAAGCTTTCTTT
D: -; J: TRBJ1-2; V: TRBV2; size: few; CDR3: CASSEVREGGNYGYTF; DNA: TGTGCCAGCAGTGAGGTCAGGGAAGGGGGTAACTATGGCTACACCTTC
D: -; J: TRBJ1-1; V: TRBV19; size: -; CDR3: CASSPTGRRANTEAFF; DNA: TGTGCCAGTAGCCCTACAGGGAGAAGGGCGAACACTGAAGCTTTCTTT
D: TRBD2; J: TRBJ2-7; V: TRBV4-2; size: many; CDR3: CASSQDREVSYEQYF; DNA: TGTGCCAGCAGCCAAGACCGGGAGGTCTCCTACGAGCAGTACTTC
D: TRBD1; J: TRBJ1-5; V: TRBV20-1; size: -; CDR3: CSARPVGQSNQPQHF; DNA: TGCAGTGCTAGGCCGGTGGGACAGAGCAATCAGCCCCAGCATTTT
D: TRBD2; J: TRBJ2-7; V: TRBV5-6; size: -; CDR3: CASTVAGAPYEQYF; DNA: TGTGCCAGCACCGTAGCGGGAGCCCCATACGAGCAGTACTTC
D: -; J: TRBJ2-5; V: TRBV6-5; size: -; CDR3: CASTPDGDETQYF; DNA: TGTGCCAGCACCCCAGATGGGGACGAGACCCAGTACTTC
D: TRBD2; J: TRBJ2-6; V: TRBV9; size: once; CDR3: CASSVSVGGWVDGANVLTF; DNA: TGTGCCAGCAGCGTCTCGGTCGGGGGGTGGGTCGATGGGGCCAACGTCCTGACTTTC
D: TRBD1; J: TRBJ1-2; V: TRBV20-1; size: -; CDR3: CSAIGPGTGGYTF; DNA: TGCAGTGCCATTGGACCCGGGACAGGGGGCTACACCTTC
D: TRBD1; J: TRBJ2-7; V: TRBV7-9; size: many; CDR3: CASSSRTGASYEQYF; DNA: TGTGCCAGCAGCTCCCGGACAGGGGCGTCCTACGAGCAGTACTTC
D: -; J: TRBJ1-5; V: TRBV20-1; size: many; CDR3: CSGGSNQPQHF; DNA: TGCAGTGGGGGGAGCAATCAGCCCCAGCATTTT
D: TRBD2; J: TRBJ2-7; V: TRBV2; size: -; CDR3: CASSPILAGDRELYF; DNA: TGTGCCAGCAGTCCTATACTAGCGGGCGATCGGGAGCTGTACTTC
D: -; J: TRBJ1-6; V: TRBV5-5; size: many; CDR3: CASSPTSRVQASPLHF; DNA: TGTGCCAGCAGCCCGACTTCCAGGGTACAGGCCTCACCCCTCCACTTT
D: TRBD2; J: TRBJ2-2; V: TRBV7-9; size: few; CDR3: CASSFRLAGSTGELFF; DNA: TGTGCCAGCAGCTTCAGACTAGCGGGCTCCACCGGGGAGCTGTTTTTT
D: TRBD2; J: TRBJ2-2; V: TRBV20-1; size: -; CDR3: CSARGTSGRANTGELFF; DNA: TGCAGTGCTAGAGGAACTAGCGGGAGGGCGAACACCGGGGAGCTGTTTTTT
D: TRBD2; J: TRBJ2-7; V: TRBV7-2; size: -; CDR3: CASSSGTSGWGENEQYF; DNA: TGTGCCAGCAGCTCAGGGACTAGCGGTTGGGGCGAAAACGAGCAGTACTTC
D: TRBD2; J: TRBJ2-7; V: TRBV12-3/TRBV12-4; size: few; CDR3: CASSLASGSLSLWEQYF; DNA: TGTGCCAGCAGTTTAGCTAGCGGGAGTCTGTCGTTGTGGGAGCAGTACTTC
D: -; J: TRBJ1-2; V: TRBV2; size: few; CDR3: CASSYQAAGKGYTF; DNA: TGTGCCAGCAGTTACCAGGCGGCAGGGAAGGGCTACACCTTC
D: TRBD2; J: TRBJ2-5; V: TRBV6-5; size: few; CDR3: CASSTSGTSGGETQYF; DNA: TGTGCCAGCAGTACCTCCGGGACTAGCGGGGGTGAGACCCAGTACTTC
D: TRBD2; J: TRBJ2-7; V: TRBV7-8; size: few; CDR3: CASSLELAGVDEQYF; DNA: TGTGCCAGCAGCTTAGAGCTAGCGGGAGTCGACGAGCAGTACTTC
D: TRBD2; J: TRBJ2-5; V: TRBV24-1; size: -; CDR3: CATSANGGRETQYF; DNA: TGTGCCACCAGTGCTAACGGGGGGAGGGAGACCCAGTACTTC
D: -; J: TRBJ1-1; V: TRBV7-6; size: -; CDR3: CASSLTGEEAQAFF; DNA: TGTGCCAGCAGCTTAACGGGTGAGGAAGCTCAAGCTTTCTTT
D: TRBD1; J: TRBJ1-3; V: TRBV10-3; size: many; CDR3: CAISDPSGTGDIVSSGNTIYF; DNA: TGTGCCATCAGTGACCCATCCGGGACAGGGGACATCGTGAGCTCTGGAAACACCATATATTTT